This T cell receptor (beta chain) was profiled in a study of T cell repertoires in cytomegalovirus infection. As for the study in general: Well-studied HLA-B-restricted epitopes and recently identified HLA-C-restricted epitopes of CMV were both used in the study. Indications came from public TCR beta signatures; they pointed to CMV infection and to a matching HLA type.

TCRdb fed the reads into MiXCR, producing one record per CDR3 protein. The table records some 700,000 distinct CDR3 sequences, around 30% of them present only once. In its sample, this clonotype was seen many times. The target antigen is unknown. The V gene's germline CDR1 is MNHNS and CDR2 SASEGT. The CDR3 length is 18 residues. Trimming pared 5 bases from V and 1 base from J, leaving 23 bases between. The rearrangement uses TRBV6-1 and TRBJ1-1; D is uncertain. Sample: cultured PBMCs, taken from culture after CMV antigen stimulation. The sequence derives from a human donor in good health (CMV status not recorded). Some clones in this sample may be carry-over from other donors' samples. The CDR3 bases are TGTGCCAGCAGTACGAGAGGTGGCAGACACGTTCGGAACACTGAAGCTTTCTTT. The encoded protein is CASSTRGGRHVRNTEAFF.